This paragraph reports one TCR beta chain. The data stem from a study of blood T cell repertoires in COVID-19. Data came from immunoSEQ multiplex PCR; TCRdb stores just in-frame clones and leaves some out. The data hold roughly 340,000 clones, with about 90% observed a single time. Input material: peripheral blood. The source of this sequence is a woman aged 30 to 39 with COVID-19, enrolled during active disease.

CDR3 sequence reads: CASSQRLAGVTDTQYF. The CDR3 DNA reads TGTGCCAGCAGCCAAAGGCTAGCGGGGGTCACAGATACGCAGTATTTT. The rearrangement uses TRBV3-1 (or the pseudogene TRBV3-2) and TRBJ2-3; 10 positions agree with TRBD2. The V segment lost 2 bases and the J segment 2 bases; nucleotides outside the gene matches: 4. CDR1 and CDR2 (germline): LGHDT, YNNKEL (reference sequence). There are 16 residues in the CDR3.